Below, 28 T cell receptor beta chains from the same sample are listed, as sequenced in a study of brain metastases from non-small cell lung cancer. The table came from immunoSEQ multiplex PCR; TCRdb's copy has only in-frame clones and leaves some out. Of 1,500 to 2,000 clones in the sample, approximately 90% were seen once. The specimen sequenced was primary lung tumor tissue. Source of these receptors: a donor aged 40 or over with non-small cell lung cancer.

The chain joins TRBV7-3 to TRBJ1-1, with TRBD1 matching 8 bases. V lost 5 bases and J lost 6; bases outside the gene matches: 5. Germline CDR1 SGHTA, CDR2 FQGTGA. This CDR3 has 13 residues. The CDR3 DNA sequence: TGTGCCAGCAGCCGGACAGGGTCTTCTGAAGCTTTCTTT. Amino acids: CASSRTGSSEAFF. Using reference TRBV7-3 and TRBJ1-1 for the parts outside the CDR3, the full variable domain is GAGVSQTPSNKVTEKGKYVELRCDPISGHTALYWYRQSLGQGPEFLIYFQGTGAADDSGLPNDRFFAVRPEGSVSTLKIQRTERGDSAVYLCASSRTGSSEAFFGQGTRLTVV.

CDR3 in amino acids: CASSLEGFEQYF. CDR3 DNA sequence: TGTGCCAGCAGTTTAGAGGGGTTCGAGCAGTACTTC. The V gene is TRBV28, the J gene TRBJ2-7; D tentatively fits TRBD1 or TRBD2 (5 bases each). CDR1 is MDHEN, CDR2 SYDVKM, per germline. This CDR3 is built from 12 residues. Trimming removed 2 bases at V and 6 bases at J, with 8 bases between.

The J gene is TRBJ1-5, the V gene TRBV10-3; unclear D gene. Per the germline V gene, CDR1 is ENHRY and CDR2 is SYGVKD. Trimming took off 3 bases at V and 4 bases at J, with 4 bases between the two ends. CDR3 size: 12 residues. The CDR3 nucleotides are TGTGCCATCAGTGATGGGAATCAGCCCCAGCATTTT. This gives the protein CAISDGNQPQHF.

The chain has TRBV15 and TRBJ1-2; 12 bases agree with TRBD1. Losses at the gene ends were 0 bases for V and 3 bases for J; bases not matched to a gene: 8. The CDR3 totals 18 residues. The V gene's germline CDR1 is LNHNV and CDR2 YYDKDF (reference sequence). DNA for the CDR3: TGTGCCACCAGCAGAGATCAGGGACAGGGGGCCTTATACTATGGCTACACCTTC. As protein: CATSRDQGQGALYYGYTF.

Turning to this clone: The junction departs from the called germline gene at one end, perhaps through a read error. The V gene is TRBV12-3 or TRBV12-4, the J gene TRBJ1-1; unclear D gene. The CDR3 runs to 11 residues. The DNA of the CDR3 is TGTACCAGCAGTTTAAATGGTGAAGCTTTCTTT. Its translation: CTSSLNGEAFF.

The chain recombines TRBV5-1 with TRBJ1-5; D may be TRBD1 (5 bases). V lost 0 bases, J lost 5 bases, and 15 bases lay in between. The germline V gene encodes CDR1 SGHRS and CDR2 YFSETQ. The CDR3 has 16 residues. As DNA, the CDR3 is TGCGCCAGCAGCTTGGTTGGAGGGCAAGGGGATCAGCCCCAGCATTTT. Residues: CASSLVGGQGDQPQHF.

The chain carries TRBV6-6 and TRBJ2-2; perhaps TRBD1 as D (7 bases). Germline V gene sequence: CDR1 MNHNY, CDR2 SVGAGI (reference sequence). The CDR3 runs 15 residues. With 4 bases removed from V and 0 bases from J, the gap between germline ends came to 9 bases. CDR3 in DNA: TGTGCCAGCAGTTCCAGGGGGGCGAACACCGGGGAGCTGTTTTTT. The encoded protein is CASSSRGANTGELFF.

The chain employs TRBV9 and TRBJ1-6, with D perhaps matching TRBD1 (5 bases). Trimming cost V 3 bases and J 7 bases, with 14 bases left between them. Germline loops: CDR1 SGDLS, CDR2 YYNGEE. The CDR3 has 15 amino acids. The CDR3 sequence: CASSERANRNSPLHF. Here the CDR3 DNA reads TGTGCCAGCAGCGAAAGAGCGAACAGGAATTCACCCCTCCACTTT.

The CDR3 DNA sequence: TGCAGTGCTAGTGAAGGCATCGACAACTATGGCTACACCTTC. Translation gives CSASEGIDNYGYTF. This rearrangement joins TRBV20-1 to TRBJ1-2; D unresolved. Trimming shortened V by 3 bases and J by 2 bases, and 13 bases separated the two germline ends. The CDR3 has 14 amino acids. CDR1 DFQATT and CDR2 SNEGSKA come from the germline V gene (reference sequence).

The chain recombines TRBV5-1 with TRBJ2-3; 8 bases are shared with TRBD2. V lost 5 bases, J lost 4 bases, and 18 bases stayed unmatched. The germline V gene encodes CDR1 SGHRS and CDR2 YFSETQ. The CDR3 has 18 amino acids. The DNA of the CDR3 is TGCGCCAGCAGGGGACTAGTGGGACGGGGTTTGAGCGCAGATACGCAGTATTTT. Protein sequence: CASRGLVGRGLSADTQYF.

The CDR3 loop is CATGTTTVNEQYF. For the CDR3, the DNA is TGTGCCACCGGAACCACAACGGTGAACGAGCAGTACTTC. The chain uses TRBV27 and TRBJ2-5; D not certain. Judging by the DNA end, TRBJ2-7 fits better; the J call may be wrong. The CDR3 spans 13 residues. Germline V gene lookup returns CDR1 MNHEY and CDR2 SMNVEV (reference sequence).

The chain carries TRBV12-2 and TRBJ1-2. TRBV12-2 is listed as a pseudogene. The CDR3 has 14 residues. DNA for the CDR3: TGTGCAAGTCGCCAGACGGGGTCTAGCTATGGCTACACCTTC. Its translation: CASRQTGSSYGYTF.

Comments on this clone: A much bigger clone sits one base away, suggesting this may be a read error. The V gene is TRBV6-2 or TRBV6-3, the J gene TRBJ1-6; D remains unclear. Germline values: CDR1 MNHEY, CDR2 SVGEGT. This CDR3 spans 11 amino acids. The CDR3 DNA sequence: TGTGTCAGCAGCCGGGATTCACCCCTCCACTTT. This translates into CVSSRDSPLHF.

V is TRBV28 and J is TRBJ1-4; D is possibly TRBD1 (6 bases). Trimming took 5 bases from V and 2 from J, leaving 15 bases between them. This CDR3 is built from 16 residues. Germline CDR1 is MDHEN and CDR2 is SYDVKM. The CDR3 DNA sequence: TGTGCCAGCAGTCCTGCCCAGGGGAAGACTAATGAAAAACTGTTTTTT. Translating it yields CASSPAQGKTNEKLFF.

The genes are TRBV27 and TRBJ1-3; D unclear. The V gene's germline CDR1 is MNHEY and CDR2 SMNVEV (reference sequence). V was clipped by 1 base and J by 2 bases, with 9 bases between them. The CDR3 sequence is 15 residues long. As DNA, the CDR3 is TGTGCCAGCAGTTTATACGGGTCTGCTGGAAACACCATATATTTT. It codes for CASSLYGSAGNTIYF.

Remarks on this clone: At one boundary the junction diverges from the germline segment, which might be a read error. This chain links TRBV6-5 with TRBJ2-7; D is perhaps TRBD1 or TRBD2 (5 bases each). The germline CDR1 and CDR2 sequences are MNHEY and SVGAGI. The CDR3 loop spans 15 amino acids. The CDR3 sequence is CASSDSGASSYEQYF. CDR3 DNA sequence: TGTGCCAGCAGTGACTCCGGGGCAAGCTCCTACGAGCAGTACTTC.

The V call is TRBV6-6, the J call TRBJ1-2; the match to TRBD1 covers 7 bases. This CDR3 has 12 residues. Losses at the gene ends were 4 bases for V and 7 bases for J; bases not matched to a gene: 3. The germline V gene encodes CDR1 MNHNY and CDR2 SVGAGI (reference sequence). For the CDR3, the DNA is TGTGCCAGCAGTTTGACAGGGTTTGGCTACACCTTC. Its protein is CASSLTGFGYTF.

The chain couples TRBV30 to TRBJ1-1, with 9 bases matching TRBD1. V shed 8 bases and J 2 bases; nucleotides not matched to a gene: 3. Germline V gene lookup returns CDR1 GTSNPN and CDR2 SVGIG (reference sequence). CDR3 size: 12 residues. In nucleotides, the CDR3 is TGTGCCACACAGGGGGCTAACACTGAAGCTTTCTTT. Translated: CATQGANTEAFF.

The chain joins TRBV5-1 to TRBJ2-3, with D possibly matching TRBD2 (6 bases). Per germline, CDR1 SGHRS and CDR2 YFSETQ. V was clipped by 0 bases and J by 1 base, with 12 bases between them. This CDR3 has 16 residues. The CDR3 DNA reads TGCGCCAGCAGCTTGGCCGGAACGGGAGGCACAGATACGCAGTATTTT. It codes for CASSLAGTGGTDTQYF.

The chain links TRBV10-3 to TRBJ2-1, with TRBD2 matching over 10 bases. V shed 3 bases and J 0 bases; nucleotides not matched to a gene: 5. CDR3 length equals 17 residues. The germline V gene encodes CDR1 ENHRY and CDR2 SYGVKD. The CDR3 nucleotides are TGTGCCATCAGTGATGGAGCGGGGGGGAGCTCCTACAATGAGCAGTTCTTC. Amino acids: CAISDGAGGSSYNEQFF.

The CDR3 reads CASSEEQRSPLHF. The DNA of the CDR3 is TGCGCCAGCAGTGAGGAACAGCGATCACCCCTCCACTTT. The chain couples TRBV10-1 to TRBJ1-6, with no clear D. The germline V gene has CDR1 WNHNN and CDR2 SYGVQD (reference sequence). Trimming stripped 2 bases from V and 10 bases from J, with 9 bases between. The CDR3 spans 13 residues.

With regard to this clone: One base away lies a much larger clone, so this may be a sequencing read error. Other DNA variants within this sample encode the same CDR3. The genes are TRBV5-1 and TRBJ2-1; perhaps D is TRBD1 or TRBD2 (5 bases each). Per germline, CDR1 SGHRS and CDR2 YFSETQ. This CDR3 is built from 11 residues. In DNA form, the CDR3 reads TGCGCTAGCAGCGGACACGATGAGCAGTTCTTC. Translation gives CASSGHDEQFF. The whole variable domain, filled in from reference TRBV5-1 and TRBJ2-1, reads KAGVTQTPRYLIKTRGQQVTLSCSPISGHRSVSWYQQTPGQGLQFLFEYFSETQRNKGNFPGRFSGRQFSNSRSEMNVSTLELGDSALYLCASSGHDEQFFGPGTRLTVL.

The gene calls are TRBV13 and TRBJ2-3; 7 bases agree with TRBD2. CDR3 length equals 17 residues. The ends lost 1 base at V and 3 bases at J; junction bases unmatched: 10. Germline values: CDR1 PRHDT, CDR2 FYEKMQ (reference sequence). CDR3 sequence reads: CASSLDLVGLGTDTQYF. In DNA form, the CDR3 reads TGTGCCAGCAGCTTAGACCTAGTCGGACTAGGGACAGATACGCAGTATTTT. Looking up the rest from reference TRBV13 and TRBJ2-3 gives the full variable domain: AAGVIQSPRHLIKEKRETATLKCYPIPRHDTVYWYQQGPGQDPQFLISFYEKMQSDKGSIPDRFSAQQFSDYHSELNMSSLELGDSALYFCASSLDLVGLGTDTQYFGPGTRLTVL.

This chain links TRBV27 with TRBJ2-7, with 9 bases aligning to TRBD1. CDR1 is MNHEY and CDR2 is SMNVEV in the germline V gene (reference sequence). There are 14 residues in the CDR3. The junction had 8 bases not matched to a gene; V was cut back by 5 bases and J by 6 bases. CDR3 loop: CASSPDRGRGEQYF. CDR3 DNA sequence: TGTGCCAGCAGTCCCGACAGGGGGAGGGGCGAGCAGTACTTC.

The V and J genes are TRBV14 and TRBJ1-3; D ambiguous. Trimming shortened V by 1 base and J by 0 bases, and 10 bases separated the two germline ends. Germline V CDR1 and CDR2: SGHDN, FVKESK. The CDR3 spans 16 residues. This chain's CDR3 is CASSQAPRLSGNTIYF. The CDR3 nucleotides are TGTGCCAGCAGCCAAGCACCAAGACTCTCTGGAAACACCATATATTTT.

CDR3 sequence (DNA): TGCGCCAGCAGCCTAGACAGAGCTAACTATGGCTACACCTTC. This translates into CASSLDRANYGYTF. This chain uses TRBV5-1 with TRBJ1-2; TRBD1 might be the D (5 bases). The CDR3 sequence is 14 residues long. Looked up from germline, CDR1 is SGHRS and CDR2 is YFSETQ. V lost 4 bases to trimming and J lost 0 bases, with 10 bases between them.

This sequence joins TRBV24-1 and TRBJ1-2, with D possibly matching TRBD1 (6 bases). The germline gives CDR1 KGHDR, CDR2 SFDVKD. CDR3 size: 14 residues. Trimming removed 0 bases at V and 4 bases at J, with 8 bases between. The CDR3 nucleotides are TGTGCCACCAGTGATTTGACAGGGTTCTATGGCTACACCTTC. Encoded protein: CATSDLTGFYGYTF.

Concerning this clone itself: The germline gene is not matched at one end of the junction; a read error may be the cause. V usage is TRBV28 and J usage is TRBJ2-7, with 7 bases matching TRBD1. Germline V gene lookup returns CDR1 MDHEN and CDR2 SYDVKM. CDR3 length: 22 amino acids. The CDR3 DNA follows: TGTGCCAACAGTTTATTTTATTTCCCCCTACGCCCGACAGGGTGGGACTCCTACGAGCAGTACTTC. Protein product: CANSLFYFPLRPTGWDSYEQYF.